This is a list of T cell receptor beta chains from one sample in a study of T cells in Graves' hyperthyroidism and ophthalmopathy. Using its own MiXCR run on the multiplex PCR reads, TCRdb lists one record per CDR3 protein. Here the sample spans fewer than 400,000 distinct CDR3 sequences, more than 13% being singletons. Sequenced input: blood. The receptors were sampled from a man aged 45-60 years with Graves' ophthalmopathy. CDR3s include the opening cysteine and the closing phenylalanine or tryptophan. A D gene is named only where the DNA matches it firmly. Size values are once, few and many counts, or a class for expanded clones, and some rows have none.

d_call j_call clone_size v_call cdr3_nt cdr3_aa
. TRBJ1-2 many TRBV5-1 TGCGCCAGCAGCAATCGGCTCGTTACAGGGATTGATGGCTACACCTTC CASSNRLVTGIDGYTF
TRBD1 TRBJ2-7 many TRBV7-9 TGTGCCAGCAGCTTAGCGCTCTTGGGACAGGACTACGAGCAGTACTTC CASSLALLGQDYEQYF
TRBD1 TRBJ2-7 few TRBV27 TGTGCCAGCAGTGCCGGGACAGGGGGCTTCTACGAGCAGTACTTC CASSAGTGGFYEQYF
. TRBJ2-3 many TRBV5-1 TGCGCCAGCAGCCTGGGACACCCCACAGATACGCAGTATTTT CASSLGHPTDTQYF
. TRBJ1-2 many TRBV29-1 TGCAGCGTTGCCGATGAGGAGGGAGGCTACACCTTC CSVADEEGGYTF
. TRBJ2-7 . TRBV10-3 TGTGCCATCAGTGAGTCGGTTCTGGGGGACGAGCAGTACTTC CAISESVLGDEQYF
. TRBJ2-7 . TRBV19 TGTGCCAGTAGTATAGCTAGCGAGAACTACGAGCAGTACTTC CASSIASENYEQYF
TRBD2 TRBJ2-2 few TRBV11-3 TGTGCCAGCAGCTTAGAGGGACTAGCGGGCCTCTCGAACACCGGGGAGCTGTTTTTT CASSLEGLAGLSNTGELFF
TRBD2 TRBJ2-5 few TRBV29-1 TGCAGCGTTGGGGACTACGAAGAGACCCAGTACTTC CSVGDYEETQYF
. TRBJ2-5 many TRBV29-1 TGCAGCGTTGCGAACGCCGGGGAGACCCAGTACTTC CSVANAGETQYF
. TRBJ2-1 . TRBV7-7 TGTGCTAGCAGCCCAACCGGGACACTTATTTACAATGAGCAGTTCTTC CASSPTGTLIYNEQFF
TRBD2 TRBJ2-1 many TRBV11-3 TGTGCCAGCAGCTTATATGCGGGAGAGGGTTACAATGAGCAGTTCTTC CASSLYAGEGYNEQFF
TRBD2 TRBJ2-5 many TRBV12-3/TRBV12-4 TGTGCCAGCACCCCCAGGCGGGGGCAAGAGACCCAGTACTTC CASTPRRGQETQYF
. TRBJ2-5 . TRBV9 TGTGCCAGCAGCGTAGACCACCGTATCCAGTACTTC CASSVDHRIQYF
. TRBJ1-3 few TRBV4-2 TGTGCCAGCAGCCAGGCAGGGGTAGGAAACACCATATATTTT CASSQAGVGNTIYF
TRBD2 TRBJ2-1 many TRBV24-1 TGTGCCACCAGTGATCCCACATTGACTAGCGGGAGGGGGAATGAGCAGTTCTTC CATSDPTLTSGRGNEQFF
TRBD2 TRBJ2-3 many TRBV7-9 TGTGCCAGCAGCCTTTGGACTAGCGACACAGATACGCAGTATTTT CASSLWTSDTDTQYF
. TRBJ2-7 few TRBV29-1 TGCAGCGTTGACCCGGGACGGAACTCCTACGAGCAGTACTTC CSVDPGRNSYEQYF
. TRBJ1-4 many TRBV11-2 TGTGCCAGCAGCTTAGTAGGGAATGACGGGGAAAAACTGTTTTTT CASSLVGNDGEKLFF
TRBD1 TRBJ1-4 . TRBV7-7 TGTGCTAGCAGCTCCCGGGACAGGACCGCAACTAATGAAAAACTGTTTTTT CASSSRDRTATNEKLFF
TRBD1 TRBJ1-3 many TRBV2 TGTGCCAGCACCACGGGACAGGGCCGTTTCTCTGGAAACACCATATATTTT CASTTGQGRFSGNTIYF
TRBD2 TRBJ2-3 many TRBV3-1 TGTGCCAGCAGCCCAACTAGCGGAGACACAGATACGCAGTATTTT CASSPTSGDTDTQYF
. TRBJ2-3 many TRBV5-1 TGCGCCAGCACTATAACCGGGACTAGCACAGATACGCAGTATTTT CASTITGTSTDTQYF
. TRBJ1-1 few TRBV9 TGTGCCAGCAGCGTGCGGGGGGCCAGCGGCACTGAAGCTTTCTTT CASSVRGASGTEAFF
TRBD2 TRBJ2-1 . TRBV10-2 TGCGCCAGCAGTGAGCCAGCTAGCGGGTACAATGAGCAGTTCTTC CASSEPASGYNEQFF
. TRBJ2-4 . TRBV2 TGTGCCAGCAGGACGGACACCGATTCGACGATTCAGTACTTC CASRTDTDSTIQYF
. TRBJ2-1 few TRBV2 TGTGCCAGCAGTAGCGTTCACGGCAAAACCTACAATGAGCAGTTCTTC CASSSVHGKTYNEQFF
. TRBJ2-3 . TRBV5-4 TGTGCCAGCAGCTTGGTAGACCCTACTTACACAGATACGCAGTATTTT CASSLVDPTYTDTQYF
TRBD2 TRBJ2-1 . TRBV19 TGTGCCAGTAGTAAGGGACTAGCAGTGGATGAGCAGTTCTTC CASSKGLAVDEQFF
. TRBJ2-2 many TRBV11-3 TGTGCCAGCAGCTCTGGCAGGGCAGTCATCGGGGAGCTGTTTTTT CASSSGRAVIGELFF
. TRBJ2-1 many TRBV7-8 TGTGCCAGCAGCTGGGGGGTATACAATGAGCAGTTCTTC CASSWGVYNEQFF
TRBD1 TRBJ1-2 many TRBV19 TGTGCCAGTAGGCCTCTCCGGGGGGACAGGGGGTATGGCTACACCTTC CASRPLRGDRGYGYTF
TRBD2 TRBJ2-3 few TRBV7-9 TGTGCCAGCAGCTTTAAGCGGGAGAGAGATACGCAGTATTTT CASSFKRERDTQYF
. TRBJ2-3 many TRBV7-9 TGTGCCAGCAGCTTCTGGACGGGGGACACAGATACGCAGTATTTT CASSFWTGDTDTQYF
. TRBJ2-7 many TRBV28 TGTGCCAGCAGTCCCAACAGGGGAGGCCAATACGAGCAGTACTTC CASSPNRGGQYEQYF
. TRBJ2-7 . TRBV11-2 TGTGCCAGCAGGTTGATAAAGAAAGGCTCCGAGCAGTACTTC CASRLIKKGSEQYF
. TRBJ2-3 many TRBV24-1 TGTGCCACCAGTGATTGGCTGGGCACAGATACGCAGTATTTT CATSDWLGTDTQYF
. TRBJ1-6 many TRBV12-3/TRBV12-4 TGTGCCAGCAGGGGTGGCTCCTATAATTCACCCCTCCACTTT CASRGGSYNSPLHF
TRBD2 TRBJ2-7 . TRBV10-2 TGCGCCAGCAGAATAGCGGGAAACTACGAGCAGTACTTC CASRIAGNYEQYF
. TRBJ2-7 . TRBV27 TGTGCCAGCAGTTTATCCAGGGGCTCCTACGAGCAGTACTTC CASSLSRGSYEQYF
TRBD2 TRBJ2-1 . TRBV5-4 TGTGCCAGCAGCTTAGGTTCGCCTAGCGGGAGATTTGAGCAGTTCTTC CASSLGSPSGRFEQFF